One and the same sample provided the 9 T cell receptor beta chains below, sequenced in a study. TCRdb re-called the 5' RACE reads with MiXCR, one entry per CDR3 protein. The table records over 45,000 distinct CDR3 sequences, about 25% of them present only once. The sorted Tregs were CD4+CD25+CD127-/low cells. The sequenced material came from tumor-infiltrating Tregs sorted from the breast tumor. These receptor sequences come from a female donor with breast cancer.

This clonotype was counted a few times. The chain recombines TRBV7-9 with TRBJ2-5; D uncertain. The CDR3 has 12 amino acids. Germline-derived CDR1 and CDR2 are SEHNR and FQNEAQ (reference sequence). Trimming pared 5 bases from V and 4 bases from J, leaving 8 bases between. CDR3 nucleotide sequence: TGTGCCAGCAGCCCGCCCGGAGAGACCCAGTACTTC. Its protein is CASSPPGETQYF.

This sequence joins TRBV3-1 and TRBJ1-2; D is ambiguous. V was clipped by 4 bases and J by 8 bases, with 11 bases between them. Per germline, CDR1 LGHDT and CDR2 YNNKEL (reference sequence). The CDR3 has 12 amino acids. DNA for the CDR3: TGTGCCAGCAGCCTTGGGGTCGGGGGCTACACCTTC. This gives the protein CASSLGVGGYTF.

At least ten counts were recorded for this clonotype. The CDR3 nucleotides read TGTGCCAGCAGCCGTAGCTCCTACAATGAGCAGTTCTTC. Translation gives CASSRSSYNEQFF. The V gene is TRBV7-2, the J gene TRBJ2-1, with D uncertain. The CDR3 consists of 13 residues. V was trimmed by 5 bases and J by 0 bases, leaving 5 bases between them. The germline gives CDR1 SGHTA, CDR2 FQGNSA.

V is TRBV5-1 and J is TRBJ1-1, with D perhaps matching TRBD1 (5 bases). CDR1 is SGHRS, CDR2 YFSETQ, per germline. The length of the CDR3 is 14 residues. Trimming took off 2 bases at V and 1 base at J, with 9 bases between the two ends. The CDR3 is CASSLQATNTEAFF. CDR3 sequence (DNA): TGCGCCAGCAGCTTACAGGCGACGAACACTGAAGCTTTCTTT.

At least ten counts were recorded for this clonotype. The chain has TRBV7-2 and TRBJ2-1; D gene uncertain. This CDR3 region has 13 residues. The V gene's germline CDR1 is SGHTA and CDR2 FQGNSA. Trimming pared 5 bases from V and 5 bases from J, leaving 10 bases between. Here the CDR3 DNA reads TGTGCCAGCAGCATCTGGAAGAACAATGAGCAGTTCTTC. Translated: CASSIWKNNEQFF.

The chain links TRBV3-1 to TRBJ1-5; no reliable D call. Germline V lookup: CDR1 LGHDT, CDR2 YNNKEL (reference sequence). The V gene lost 0 bases and the J gene lost 4 bases, with 7 bases spanning the gap. The length of the CDR3 is 14 residues. CDR3: CASSQDLGNQPQHF. CDR3 sequence (DNA): TGTGCCAGCAGCCAAGATTTAGGGAATCAGCCCCAGCATTTT.

The chain combines TRBV12-3 or TRBV12-4 with TRBJ1-1; D might be TRBD1 (6 bases). This CDR3 has 13 amino acids. V was pared by 3 bases and J by 4 bases, with 9 bases between. Here the CDR3 reads CASSLGGPTEAFF. Written as DNA, the CDR3 is TGTGCCAGCAGTTTGGGGGGCCCCACTGAAGCTTTCTTT.

Many counts were recorded for this clonotype. The chain has TRBV7-2 and TRBJ2-1, with TRBD1 matching over 7 bases. V trimming: 4 bases; J trimming: 3 bases; junction bases outside the gene matches: 6. CDR3 length: 15 residues. Germline assignment: CDR1 SGHTA and CDR2 FQGNSA. CDR3 in amino acids: CASSSTGDSYNEQFF. CDR3 nucleotides: TGTGCCAGCAGCTCGACCGGGGACAGCTACAATGAGCAGTTCTTC.

V gene TRBV7-2 combines with J gene TRBJ1-2; a weak D match, TRBD1 (6 bases). The V and J ends lost 2 bases and 3 bases respectively, with 13 bases between them. This CDR3 region has 15 residues. CDR1 SGHTA and CDR2 FQGNSA come from the germline V gene. CDR3 sequence: CASSLMPTGDYGYTF. In DNA form, the CDR3 reads TGTGCCAGCAGCTTAATGCCGACAGGAGACTATGGCTACACCTTC.